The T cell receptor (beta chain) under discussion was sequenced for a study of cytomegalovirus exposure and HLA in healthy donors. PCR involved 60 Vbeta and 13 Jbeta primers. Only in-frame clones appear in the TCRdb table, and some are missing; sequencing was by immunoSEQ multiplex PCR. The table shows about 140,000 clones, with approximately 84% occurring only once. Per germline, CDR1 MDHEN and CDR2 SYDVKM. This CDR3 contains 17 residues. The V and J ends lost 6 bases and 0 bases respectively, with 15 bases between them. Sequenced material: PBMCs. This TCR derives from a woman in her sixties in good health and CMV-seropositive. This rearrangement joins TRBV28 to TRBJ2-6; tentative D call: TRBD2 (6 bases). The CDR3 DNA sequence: TGTGCCAGCAGCCGGACTACAGGTCTCTCTGGGGCCAACGTCCTGACTTTC. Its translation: CASSRTTGLSGANVLTF.